This T cell receptor beta chain was captured in a study of glioma-infiltrating T cells. Amplification of TCR alpha and beta CDR3 regions from RNA used iRepertoire nested multiplex PCR. TCRdb re-derived calls from the multiplex PCR reads in MiXCR, one entry per CDR3 protein. This table holds around 150,000 distinct CDR3 sequences, more than 35% found once. The V end lost 4 bases, the J end lost 1 base, and 7 bases lay between the germline ends. Germline V gives CDR1 MNHEY, CDR2 SVGEGT. This CDR3 region has 13 residues. Sequenced material: glioma tissue, nonneoplastic brain tissue, or PBMCs (not recorded which). The TCR originated in a human donor with low-grade glioma or glioblastoma, undergoing nonglioma brain surgery, or in good health (not recorded which). This chain joins TRBV6-2 or TRBV6-3 and TRBJ1-1; no clear D gene. The CDR3 loop reads CASSSLRNTEAFF. The CDR3 DNA is TGTGCCAGCAGTTCCCTAAGGAACACTGAAGCTTTCTTT.